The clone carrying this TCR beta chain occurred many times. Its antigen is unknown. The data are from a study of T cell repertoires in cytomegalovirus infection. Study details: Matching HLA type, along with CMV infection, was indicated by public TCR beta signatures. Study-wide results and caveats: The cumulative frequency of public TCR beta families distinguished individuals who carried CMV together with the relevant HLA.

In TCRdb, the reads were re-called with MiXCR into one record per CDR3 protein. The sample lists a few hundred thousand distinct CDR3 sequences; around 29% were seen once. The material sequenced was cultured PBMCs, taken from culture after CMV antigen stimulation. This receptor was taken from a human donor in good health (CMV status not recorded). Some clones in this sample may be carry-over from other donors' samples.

The CDR3 DNA sequence: TGTGCCAGCAGCTTAGTCACAGCCTACAATGAGCAGTTCTTC. This encodes CASSLVTAYNEQFF. The chain has TRBV7-2 and TRBJ2-1; D ambiguous. CDR1 and CDR2 from the germline V gene are SGHTA and FQGNSA. The CDR3 is 14 residues long. V was shortened by 1 base and J by 2 bases, with 6 bases between the two germline ends. Combining the CDR3 with reference TRBV7-2 and TRBJ2-1 gives the whole variable domain GAGVSQSPSNKVTEKGKDVELRCDPISGHTALYWYRQSLGQGLEFLIYFQGNSAPDKSGLPSDRFSAERTGGSVSTLTIQRTQQEDSAVYLCASSLVTAYNEQFFGPGTRLTVL.